The 23 T cell receptor beta chains in this list originate from one sample, sequenced in a study of T cell responses to AZD1222 COVID-19 vaccine. Assay: immunoSEQ multiplex PCR; the TCRdb copy retains only in-frame clones and omits some. The sample records about 180,000 clones, around 94% being singletons. Sequenced material: peripheral blood, taken 28 days after the second AZD1222 dose. The source is an adult who received the AZD1222 COVID-19 vaccine.

Note on this clone: Distinct nucleotide sequences in the sample also encode this CDR3. The chain joins TRBV24-1 to TRBJ2-3, with TRBD2 matching over 13 bases. CDR3 length equals 17 residues. After removal of 4 bases from V and 2 bases from J, the junction contained 5 bases not matched to a gene. CDR1 is KGHDR and CDR2 is SFDVKD in the germline V gene. In nucleotides, the CDR3 is TGTGCCACCAGTGAGCGGACTAGCGGGAGATCCACAGATACGCAGTATTTT. Its translation: CATSERTSGRSTDTQYF.

This clone was picked up one time. The chain has TRBV29-1 and TRBJ1-1; possible D gene TRBD1, 5 bases. This CDR3 region has 17 residues. The V end lost 7 bases, the J end lost 0 bases, and 24 bases lay between the germline ends. Germline lookup yields CDR1 SQVTM and CDR2 ANQGSEA. Written as DNA, the CDR3 is TGCAGCGCTACGTGGGGCAGCCCCCTTTTATTGAACACTGAAGCTTTCTTT. This gives the protein CSATWGSPLLLNTEAFF.

This sequence joins TRBV19 and TRBJ2-1; D assignment may be TRBD1 or TRBD2 (6 bases each). The V end lost 2 bases, the J end lost 7 bases, and 12 bases lay between the germline ends. The CDR3 is 14 amino acids. Looked up from germline, CDR1 is LNHDA and CDR2 is SQIVND (reference sequence). The CDR3 DNA is TGTGCCAGTAGTATACGTCAGGGGAGGAATGAGCAGTTCTTC. Translating it yields CASSIRQGRNEQFF.

This clone was seen once. The chain has TRBV11-3 and TRBJ2-1; D perhaps matches TRBD2 (5 bases). Deletions cut 1 base from V and 6 bases from J, with 7 bases between. Germline V gives CDR1 SGHNT, CDR2 YENEEA. CDR3 size: 13 residues. CDR3 protein: CASSLGGVNEQFF. CDR3 DNA: TGTGCCAGCAGCTTAGGGGGAGTCAATGAGCAGTTCTTC.

This chain connects TRBV5-1 to TRBJ1-4, with D uncertain. The CDR3 runs to 15 residues. Germline-derived CDR1 and CDR2 are SGHRS and YFSETQ. The V and J ends lost 4 bases and 8 bases respectively, with 18 bases between them. The CDR3 bases are TGCGCCAGCAGCGCCTCGGGAAACCCGAACGAAAAACTGTTTTTT. Its translation: CASSASGNPNEKLFF. Combining the CDR3 with reference TRBV5-1 and TRBJ1-4 gives the whole variable domain KAGVTQTPRYLIKTRGQQVTLSCSPISGHRSVSWYQQTPGQGLQFLFEYFSETQRNKGNFPGRFSGRQFSNSRSEMNVSTLELGDSALYLCASSASGNPNEKLFFGSGTQLSVL.

The V and J genes are TRBV25-1 and TRBJ1-2; 9 bases agree with TRBD1. The germline V gene has CDR1 MGHDK and CDR2 SYGVNS. V was clipped by 4 bases and J by 8 bases; unmatched bases: 8. CDR3 length equals 14 residues. The CDR3 spells CASSAPGQGKGYTF. The DNA for the CDR3 is TGTGCCAGCAGTGCTCCGGGACAGGGAAAAGGCTACACCTTC.

This clone has a single count. Here the CDR3 reads CASSSKTSGSDEQFF. The CDR3 DNA is TGTGCCAGCAGCTCGAAGACTAGCGGTAGTGATGAGCAGTTCTTC. This chain uses TRBV5-4 with TRBJ2-1, with 9 bases identical to TRBD2. J gave up 8 bases and V 3 bases, and 9 bases lay outside the gene matches. The CDR3 loop spans 15 amino acids. Germline V lookup: CDR1 SGHNT, CDR2 YYREEE (reference sequence).

This chain uses TRBV18 with TRBJ1-1, with 7 nucleotides matching TRBD1. The germline V gene has CDR1 KGHSH and CDR2 LQKENI. This CDR3 contains 15 residues. Germline trimming cut 4 bases from V and 1 base from J; bases unmatched to any gene: 6. The CDR3 loop is CASSQGAGGNTEAFF. In DNA form, the CDR3 reads TGTGCCAGCTCACAGGGGGCCGGGGGGAACACTGAAGCTTTCTTT.

V usage is TRBV7-2 and J usage is TRBJ1-2; 8 bases agree with TRBD1. CDR1 is SGHTA, CDR2 FQGNSA, per germline. This CDR3 region has 15 residues. J was trimmed by 4 bases and V by 3 bases; bases with no gene match: 7. The CDR3 region has the DNA TGTGCCAGCAGCTTGTACAGGGGGTCCGGCTATGGCTACACCTTC. It translates to CASSLYRGSGYGYTF.

The rearrangement links TRBV6-2 or TRBV6-3 to TRBJ1-5, with unresolved D. This CDR3 comprises 15 residues. Looked up from germline, CDR1 is MNHEY and CDR2 is SVGEGT. Trimming left V 6 bases short and J 1 base short, with 13 bases between. DNA of the CDR3: TGTGCCAGCAGCACCACCCCGGACAGCAATCAGCCCCAGCATTTT. The encoded protein is CASSTTPDSNQPQHF.

V gene TRBV3-1 (or the pseudogene TRBV3-2) combines with J gene TRBJ2-1, with TRBD2 identical over 11 bases. With 0 bases clipped from V and 4 bases from J, the junction kept 2 bases outside the gene matches. The CDR3 covers 16 residues. The germline CDR1 and CDR2 sequences are LGHDT and YNNKEL (reference sequence). CDR3 nucleotides: TGTGCCAGCAGCCAAGAACTAGCGGGAGTATACAATGAGCAGTTCTTC. It encodes CASSQELAGVYNEQFF.

J is TRBJ1-2 and V is TRBV5-5, with 7 bases identical to TRBD1. CDR1 is SGHKS, CDR2 YYEKEE, per germline (reference sequence). V was pared by 4 bases and J by 6 bases, with 9 bases of the junction left unmatched. The CDR3 has 14 amino acids. CDR3 bases: TGTGCCAGCAGCCCTCGACAGGGTGTGGATGGCTACACCTTC. It encodes CASSPRQGVDGYTF.

This chain connects TRBV27 to TRBJ1-6; TRBD1 might be the D (5 bases). The CDR3 is made up of 13 amino acids. Germline V CDR1 and CDR2: MNHEY, SMNVEV (reference sequence). Trimming cost V 3 bases and J 8 bases, with 8 bases left between them. The CDR3 DNA reads TGTGCCAGCAGTTTCGGGGGAGATTCACCCCTCCACTTT. As protein: CASSFGGDSPLHF.

This chain uses TRBV5-6 with TRBJ1-3; D gene uncertain. Germline CDR1 SGHDT, CDR2 YYEEEE. Trimming removed 5 bases at V and 4 bases at J, with 28 bases between. The CDR3 contains 19 residues. The CDR3 loop is CASSPAVTTGITFGNTIYF. CDR3 coding DNA: TGTGCCAGCAGTCCCGCCGTTACCACCGGGATAACTTTCGGAAACACCATATATTTT.

CDR3 DNA sequence: TGTGCCAGCAGCCAAACTCGGACTCGTTTGGGAAATCAGCCCCAGCATTTT. Protein: CASSQTRTRLGNQPQHF. The V call is TRBV5-6, the J call TRBJ1-5; D gene ambiguous. The CDR3 is made up of 17 amino acids. Per the germline V gene, CDR1 is SGHDT and CDR2 is YYEEEE. Trimming took off 4 bases at V and 4 bases at J, with 21 bases between the two ends.

The chain employs TRBV29-1 and TRBJ1-1; possibly TRBD1 for D (6 bases). This CDR3 contains 11 residues. Germline V lookup: CDR1 SQVTM, CDR2 ANQGSEA. V lost 0 bases, J lost 9 bases, and 8 bases lay in between. This CDR3 is CSVEDRGQAFF. The CDR3 coding sequence is TGCAGCGTTGAAGATCGGGGGCAAGCTTTCTTT.

The chain couples TRBV30 to TRBJ2-7, with D unclear. V was cut by 0 bases and J by 0 bases, with 12 bases left in between. The CDR3 runs to 15 residues. The germline gives CDR1 GTSNPN, CDR2 SVGIG (reference sequence). The CDR3 DNA follows: TGTGCCTGGAGTGTAGGTCTCAGCAGCTCCTACGAGCAGTACTTC. Its translation: CAWSVGLSSSYEQYF.

This chain joins TRBV19 and TRBJ1-1, with D unclear. The CDR3 is made up of 13 amino acids. The germline V and J ends were trimmed by 6 bases and 1 base, with 9 bases remaining between them. Germline lookup yields CDR1 LNHDA and CDR2 SQIVND (reference sequence). CDR3 sequence (DNA): TGTGCCAGTAGGGTATTGGCGAACACTGAAGCTTTCTTT. It yields the protein CASRVLANTEAFF.

V is TRBV11-2 and J is TRBJ1-3; D call uncertain. Germline V lookup: CDR1 SGHAT, CDR2 FQNNGV. The CDR3 length is 14 residues. Trimming removed 1 base at V and 3 bases at J, with 7 bases between. The CDR3 DNA reads TGTGCCAGCAGCTTAGGTATAGTTGGAAACACCATATATTTT. Its translation: CASSLGIVGNTIYF.

The genes are TRBV6-5 and TRBJ1-5; 7 bases map to TRBD1. The CDR3 totals 13 residues. Germline assignment: CDR1 MNHEY and CDR2 SVGAGI. The CDR3 sequence: CASRGTGEQPQHF. The CDR3 nucleotides are TGTGCTTCTAGAGGAACAGGGGAACAGCCCCAGCATTTT.

The chain is built from TRBV5-1 and TRBJ2-1, with D perhaps matching TRBD2 (5 bases). Germline CDR1 SGHRS, CDR2 YFSETQ. Trimming took off 0 bases at V and 7 bases at J, with 20 bases between the two ends. This CDR3 is 17 amino acids long. In DNA form, the CDR3 reads TGCGCCAGCAGCTTGGTTTCCCTAGCCGGTTATACGAATGAGCAGTTCTTC. Translating gives CASSLVSLAGYTNEQFF. The variable domain in full, completed from reference TRBV5-1 and TRBJ2-1, reads KAGVTQTPRYLIKTRGQQVTLSCSPISGHRSVSWYQQTPGQGLQFLFEYFSETQRNKGNFPGRFSGRQFSNSRSEMNVSTLELGDSALYLCASSLVSLAGYTNEQFFGPGTRLTVL.

This clone was seen only once. This chain links TRBV7-2 with TRBJ1-5; D not resolved. Looked up from germline, CDR1 is SGHTA and CDR2 is FQGNSA. The V gene lost 1 base and the J gene lost 1 base, with 8 bases spanning the gap. This CDR3 contains 15 residues. The CDR3 here is CASSLEAESNQPQHF. The CDR3 DNA reads as TGTGCCAGCAGCTTAGAGGCAGAGAGCAATCAGCCCCAGCATTTT.

V and J are TRBV4-1 and TRBJ1-2, with D possibly being TRBD1 (6 bases). The V end lost 1 base, the J end lost 8 bases, and 14 bases lay between the germline ends. The CDR3 is 14 residues long. The germline V gene encodes CDR1 MGHRA and CDR2 YSYEKL. CDR3 in DNA: TGCGCCAGCAGCCAAGTGACGGGGGCTGGGGGCTACACCTTC. Translation: CASSQVTGAGGYTF.